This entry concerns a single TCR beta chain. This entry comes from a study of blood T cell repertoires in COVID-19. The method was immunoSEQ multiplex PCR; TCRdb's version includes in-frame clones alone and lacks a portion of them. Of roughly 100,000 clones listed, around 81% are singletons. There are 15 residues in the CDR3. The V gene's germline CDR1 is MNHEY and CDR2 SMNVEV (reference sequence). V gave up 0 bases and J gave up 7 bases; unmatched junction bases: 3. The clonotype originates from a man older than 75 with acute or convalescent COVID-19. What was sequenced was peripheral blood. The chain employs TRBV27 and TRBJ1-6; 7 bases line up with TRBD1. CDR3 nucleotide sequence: TGTGCCAGCAGTTTATCGGGACAGAAGAATTCACCCCTCCACTTT. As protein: CASSLSGQKNSPLHF.